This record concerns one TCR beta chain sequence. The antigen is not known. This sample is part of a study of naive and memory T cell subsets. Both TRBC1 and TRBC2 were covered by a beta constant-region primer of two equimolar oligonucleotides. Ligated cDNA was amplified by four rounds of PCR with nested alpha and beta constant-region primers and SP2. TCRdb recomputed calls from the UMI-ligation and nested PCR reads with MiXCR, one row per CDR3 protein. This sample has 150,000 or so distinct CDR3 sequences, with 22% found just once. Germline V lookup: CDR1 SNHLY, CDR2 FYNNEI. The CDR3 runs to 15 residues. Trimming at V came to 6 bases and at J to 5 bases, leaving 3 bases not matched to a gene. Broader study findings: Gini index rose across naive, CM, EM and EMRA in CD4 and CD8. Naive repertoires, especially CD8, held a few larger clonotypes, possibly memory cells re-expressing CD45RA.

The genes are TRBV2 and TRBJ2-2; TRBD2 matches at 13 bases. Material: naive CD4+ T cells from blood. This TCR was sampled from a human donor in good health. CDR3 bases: TGTGCCAGCAGGCCGGGACTAGCGGGGACCGGGGAGCTGTTTTTT. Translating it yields CASRPGLAGTGELFF.